The 2 T cell receptor beta chains presented below share a single source sample, sequenced in a study of shared clonotypes between healthy human individuals. Clones were read by immunoSEQ multiplex PCR, and TCRdb kept only the in-frame ones, dropping some. The sample carries 2 million to 2.5 million clones, roughly 96% recorded once. The sample was naive CD4+ T cells sorted from blood. The subset was: CD45RA+ positively selected. The receptors here all came from a young man in good health.

CDR3 protein: CASSPPWDRAYEQYF. In DNA, the CDR3 is TGCGCCAGCAGCCCACCGTGGGACAGGGCCTACGAGCAGTACTTC. The rearrangement links TRBV4-1 to TRBJ2-7, with 9 bases that match TRBD1. The CDR3 extends over 15 amino acids. Unmatched junction bases numbered 6, after V lost 4 bases and J lost 2 bases. Germline V gene data show CDR1 as MGHRA and CDR2 as YSYEKL.

V and J are TRBV5-1 and TRBJ2-1, with 13 bases aligning to TRBD2. The CDR3 contains 16 residues. The V and J ends lost 2 bases and 5 bases, in that order; junction bases with no gene match: 4. Germline loops: CDR1 SGHRS, CDR2 YFSETQ. CDR3 region: CASSLRLAGGNNEQFF. The DNA of the CDR3 is TGCGCCAGCAGCTTACGACTAGCGGGAGGCAACAATGAGCAGTTCTTC. Full variable domain (rest looked up from reference TRBV5-1 and TRBJ2-1): KAGVTQTPRYLIKTRGQQVTLSCSPISGHRSVSWYQQTPGQGLQFLFEYFSETQRNKGNFPGRFSGRQFSNSRSEMNVSTLELGDSALYLCASSLRLAGGNNEQFFGPGTRLTVL.